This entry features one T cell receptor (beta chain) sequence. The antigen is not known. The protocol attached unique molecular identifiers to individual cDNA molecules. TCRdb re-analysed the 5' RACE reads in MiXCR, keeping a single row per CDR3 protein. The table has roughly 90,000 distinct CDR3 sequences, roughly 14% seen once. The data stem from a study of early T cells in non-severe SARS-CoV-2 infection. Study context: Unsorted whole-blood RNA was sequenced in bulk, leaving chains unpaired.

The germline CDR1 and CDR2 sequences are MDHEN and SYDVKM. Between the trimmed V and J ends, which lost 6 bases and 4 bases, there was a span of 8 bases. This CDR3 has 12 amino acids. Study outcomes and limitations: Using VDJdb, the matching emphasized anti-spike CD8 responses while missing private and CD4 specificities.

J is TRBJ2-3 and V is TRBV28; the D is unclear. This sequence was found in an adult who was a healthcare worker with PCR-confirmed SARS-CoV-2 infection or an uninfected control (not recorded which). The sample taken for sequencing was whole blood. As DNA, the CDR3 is TGTGCCAGCAGAAGTCGATCAGATACGCAGTATTTT. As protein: CASRSRSDTQYF.